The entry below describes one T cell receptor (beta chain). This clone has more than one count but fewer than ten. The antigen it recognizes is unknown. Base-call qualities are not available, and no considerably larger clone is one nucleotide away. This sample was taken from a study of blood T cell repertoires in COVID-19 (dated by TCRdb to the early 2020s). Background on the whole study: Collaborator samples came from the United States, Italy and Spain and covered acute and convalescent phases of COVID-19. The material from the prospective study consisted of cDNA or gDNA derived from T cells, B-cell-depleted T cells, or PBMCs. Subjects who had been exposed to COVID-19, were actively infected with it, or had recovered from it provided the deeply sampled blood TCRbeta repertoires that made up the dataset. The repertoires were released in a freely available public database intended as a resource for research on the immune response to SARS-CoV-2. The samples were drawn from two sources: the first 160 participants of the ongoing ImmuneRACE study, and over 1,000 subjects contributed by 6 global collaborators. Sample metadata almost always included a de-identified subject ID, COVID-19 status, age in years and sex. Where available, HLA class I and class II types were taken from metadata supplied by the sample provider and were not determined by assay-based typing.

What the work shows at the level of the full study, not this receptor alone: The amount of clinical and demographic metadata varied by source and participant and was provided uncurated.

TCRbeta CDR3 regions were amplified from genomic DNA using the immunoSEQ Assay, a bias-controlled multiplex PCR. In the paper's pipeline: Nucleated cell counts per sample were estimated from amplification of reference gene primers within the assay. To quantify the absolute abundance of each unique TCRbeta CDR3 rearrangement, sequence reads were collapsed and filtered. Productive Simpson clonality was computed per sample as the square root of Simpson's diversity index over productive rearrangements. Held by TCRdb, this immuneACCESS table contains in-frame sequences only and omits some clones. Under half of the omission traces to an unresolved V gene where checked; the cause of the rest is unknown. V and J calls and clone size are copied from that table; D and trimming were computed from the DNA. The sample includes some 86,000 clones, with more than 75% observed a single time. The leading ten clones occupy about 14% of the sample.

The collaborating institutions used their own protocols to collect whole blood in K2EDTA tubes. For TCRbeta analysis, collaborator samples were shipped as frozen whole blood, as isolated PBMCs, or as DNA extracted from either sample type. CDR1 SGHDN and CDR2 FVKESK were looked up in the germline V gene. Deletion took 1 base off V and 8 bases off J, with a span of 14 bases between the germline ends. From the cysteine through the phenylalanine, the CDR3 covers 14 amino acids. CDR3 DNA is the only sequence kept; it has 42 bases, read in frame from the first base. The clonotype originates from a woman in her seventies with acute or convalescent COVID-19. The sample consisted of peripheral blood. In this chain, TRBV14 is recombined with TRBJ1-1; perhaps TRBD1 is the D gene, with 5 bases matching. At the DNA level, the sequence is TGTGCCAGCAGCCAAGCCCTCTGGGGGGGGGAAGCTTTCTTT. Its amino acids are CASSQALWGGEAFF.